The 2 T cell receptor beta chains below come from one sample, sequenced in a study of metastatic and nonmetastatic thyroid tumors. TCRdb re-called clones from the PCR reads using MiXCR. The table has approximately 37,000 clones, around 16% seen once. Patients underwent thyroid surgery, and none had received any treatment before it. Sequenced: blood. The receptors shown here come from a male donor with papillary thyroid cancer or a benign thyroid nodule (not recorded which). Some clones in this sample may be carry-over from other donors' samples.

This clone was recorded a few times. The rearrangement uses TRBV7-1 and TRBJ2-3, with a tentative D call TRBD2 (6 bases). TRBV7-1 is sorted into the ORF group, with uncertain function. With 3 bases removed from V and 2 bases from J, the gap between germline ends came to 27 bases. CDR3 length equals 20 residues. DNA for the CDR3: TGTGCCAGCAGCTCCCGACGGGGCAGGGCCGGGACTTCCTACACAGATACGCAGTATTTT. Translated: CASSSRRGRAGTSYTDTQYF.

This clone was seen many times. The CDR3 loop is CSASGAVQETQYF. Written as DNA, the CDR3 is TGCAGTGCTAGTGGGGCCGTCCAAGAGACCCAGTACTTC. The chain combines TRBV20-1 with TRBJ2-5, with D tentatively TRBD1 (5 bases). Trimming shortened V by 3 bases and J by 1 base, and 9 bases separated the two germline ends. Germline CDR1 and CDR2: DFQATT and SNEGSKA (reference sequence). The CDR3 has 13 amino acids.